This T cell receptor (beta chain) was profiled in a study of Graves' ophthalmopathy and Graves' hyperthyroidism. This clonotype occurred many times. RNA transcripts were the source from which TCR beta CDR3 regions were amplified. RT-PCR in the first round used HTBI primers; a second-round multiplex PCR followed. TCRdb reprocessed the multiplex PCR reads with MiXCR, giving one entry per CDR3 protein. The sample has approximately 160,000 distinct CDR3 sequences; around two fifths are singletons. Per the germline V gene, CDR1 is LGHDT and CDR2 is YNNKEL (reference sequence). Trimming removed 4 bases from V and 3 bases from J; junction bases left unmatched: 8. CDR3 length: 15 amino acids.

The origin of this receptor is a man younger than 40 with Graves' ophthalmopathy. The chain couples TRBV3-1 to TRBJ1-1; 7 bases match TRBD1. Sequencing was done on a sample of peripheral blood. The CDR3 reads CASSPHRGPDTEAFF. The CDR3, as DNA: TGTGCCAGCAGCCCACACAGGGGACCAGACACTGAAGCTTTCTTT.